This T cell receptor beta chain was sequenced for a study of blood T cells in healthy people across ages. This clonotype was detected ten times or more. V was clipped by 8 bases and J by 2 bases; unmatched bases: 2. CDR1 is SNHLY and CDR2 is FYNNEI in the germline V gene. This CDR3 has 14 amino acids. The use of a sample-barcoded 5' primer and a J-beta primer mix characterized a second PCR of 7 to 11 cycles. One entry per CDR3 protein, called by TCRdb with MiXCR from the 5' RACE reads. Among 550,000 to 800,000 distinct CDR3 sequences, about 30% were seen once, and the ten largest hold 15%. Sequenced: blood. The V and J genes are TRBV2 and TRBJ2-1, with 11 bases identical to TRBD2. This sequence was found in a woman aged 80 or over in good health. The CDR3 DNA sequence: TGTGCCAGCCAGACTAGCGGGGCCTACAATGAGCAGTTCTTC. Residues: CASQTSGAYNEQFF.